This T cell receptor beta chain originates from a study of blood T cell repertoires in COVID-19. The CDR3 consists of 13 residues. V lost 3 bases, J lost 3 bases, and 2 bases stayed unmatched. Donors in Cohort 3 counted as recovered after two negative PCRs, clearance, or symptom resolution. This table comes from immunoSEQ multiplex PCR, and its TCRdb copy is limited to in-frame clones, with some not included. The data show approximately 300,000 clones, 70% to 90% seen once. The specimen was PBMCs or T cells enriched from blood (not recorded which). The V call is TRBV12-3 or TRBV12-4, the J call TRBJ2-7; TRBD2 matches at 7 bases. The sequence was obtained from a woman aged 25 to 39 who had recovered from COVID-19. CDR3 sequence reads: CASSLGGNYEQYF. In DNA form, the CDR3 reads TGTGCCAGCAGTTTGGGGGGGAACTACGAGCAGTACTTC.